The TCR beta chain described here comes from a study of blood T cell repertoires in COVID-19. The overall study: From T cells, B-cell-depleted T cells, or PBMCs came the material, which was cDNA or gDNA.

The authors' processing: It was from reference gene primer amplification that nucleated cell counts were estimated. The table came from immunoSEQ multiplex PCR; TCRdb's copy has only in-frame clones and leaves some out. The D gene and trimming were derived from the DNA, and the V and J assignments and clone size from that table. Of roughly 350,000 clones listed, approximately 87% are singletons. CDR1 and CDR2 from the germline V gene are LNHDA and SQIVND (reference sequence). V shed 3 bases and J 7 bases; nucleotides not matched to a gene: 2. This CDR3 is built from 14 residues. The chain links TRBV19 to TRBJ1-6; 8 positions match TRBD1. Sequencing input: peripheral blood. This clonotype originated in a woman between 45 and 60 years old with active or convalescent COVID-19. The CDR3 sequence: CASSIRTGNSPLHF. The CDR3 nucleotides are TGTGCCAGTAGTATCCGGACAGGGAATTCACCCCTCCACTTT. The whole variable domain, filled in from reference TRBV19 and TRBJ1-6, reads DGGITQSPKYLFRKEGQNVTLSCEQNLNHDAMYWYRQDPGQGLRLIYYSQIVNDFQKGDIAEGYSVSREKKESFPLTVTSAQKNPTAFYLCASSIRTGNSPLHFGNGTRLTVT.